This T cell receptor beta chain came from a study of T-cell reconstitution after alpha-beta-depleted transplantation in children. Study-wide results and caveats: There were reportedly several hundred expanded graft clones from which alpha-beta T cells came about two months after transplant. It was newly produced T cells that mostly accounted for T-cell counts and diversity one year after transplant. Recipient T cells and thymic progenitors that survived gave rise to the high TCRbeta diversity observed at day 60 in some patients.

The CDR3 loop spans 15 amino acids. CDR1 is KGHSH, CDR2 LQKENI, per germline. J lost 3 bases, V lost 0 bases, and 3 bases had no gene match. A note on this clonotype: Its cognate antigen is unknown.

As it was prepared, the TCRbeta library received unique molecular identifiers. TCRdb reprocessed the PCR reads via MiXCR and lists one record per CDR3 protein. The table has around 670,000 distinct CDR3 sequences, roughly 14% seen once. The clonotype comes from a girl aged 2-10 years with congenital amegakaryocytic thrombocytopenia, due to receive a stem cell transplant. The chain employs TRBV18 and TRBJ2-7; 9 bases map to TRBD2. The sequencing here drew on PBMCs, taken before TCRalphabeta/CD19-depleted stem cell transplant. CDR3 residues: CASSPPLAGIYEQYF. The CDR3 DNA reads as TGTGCCAGCTCACCACCGCTAGCGGGAATCTACGAGCAGTACTTC.